The 14 T cell receptor beta chains below were found in one sample sequenced in a study of molecular identifiers for immune sequencing clone quantification. TCRdb called the PCR reads again in MiXCR, with one record for every CDR3 protein. The sample gives roughly 40,000 distinct CDR3 sequences, 24% of which show up once; about 1% is in the top ten. Sequenced material: naive CD8+ T cells from blood, with Jurkat cell RNA spiked in. Specified subset: FACS-sorted CD8+CD4-CCR7+CD45RA+ naive T cells. These TCRs come from a human donor in good health. Some libraries in this study had Jurkat cell RNA spiked in.

As concerns this clonotype: A junction boundary mismatches the germline segment, possibly from a read error. CDR3 bases: TGTGCAGCAGTTTCCGGGACAGGCTCCTTTTATAGCAATCCGCCCCAGCATTTT. Amino acid sequence: CAAVSGTGSFYSNPPQHF. V usage is TRBV27 and J usage is TRBJ1-5; 8 nucleotides line up with TRBD1. The length of the CDR3 is 18 residues. Germline V gene sequence: CDR1 MNHEY, CDR2 SMNVEV (reference sequence).

In its sample, this clonotype was seen many times. The rearrangement joins TRBV28 to TRBJ2-6, with D unresolved. The CDR3 length is 17 residues. The V and J ends lost 2 bases and 0 bases respectively, with 11 bases between them. The V gene's germline CDR1 is MDHEN and CDR2 SYDVKM. The CDR3 loop reads CASSLPRLFSGANVLTF. The CDR3 nucleotides are TGTGCCAGCAGTTTACCCCGACTGTTCTCTGGGGCCAACGTCCTGACTTTC.

V usage is TRBV9 and J usage is TRBJ1-5; D unclear. V gave up 5 bases and J gave up 3 bases, with 12 bases separating them. In germline, CDR1 is SGDLS, CDR2 YYNGEE. This CDR3 has 14 amino acids. CDR3 sequence reads: CASSADGINQPQHF. CDR3 nucleotide sequence: TGTGCCAGCAGTGCTGACGGGATCAATCAGCCCCAGCATTTT.

This clonotype occurred many times. The chain uses TRBV7-9 and TRBJ1-4; no reliable D call. V was clipped by 5 bases and J by 3 bases, with 10 bases between them. This CDR3 is built from 14 residues. Germline V gene data show CDR1 as SEHNR and CDR2 as FQNEAQ (reference sequence). The CDR3 here is CASSRHQPNEKLFF. CDR3 nucleotides: TGTGCCAGCAGCCGACATCAGCCTAATGAAAAACTGTTTTTT. Supplemented by reference TRBV7-9 and TRBJ1-4, the full variable domain reads DTGVSQNPRHKITKRGQNVTFRCDPISEHNRLYWYRQTLGQGPEFLTYFQNEAQLEKSRLLSDRFSAERPKGSFSTLEIQRTEQGDSAMYLCASSRHQPNEKLFFGSGTQLSVL.

This clonotype came up many times. This chain connects TRBV7-9 to TRBJ2-7, with D tentatively TRBD1 (8 bases). This CDR3 has 16 residues. Germline-derived CDR1 and CDR2 are SEHNR and FQNEAQ (reference sequence). V lost 5 bases and J lost 2, with 19 bases in between. CDR3 sequence reads: CASSLQGASGTYEQYF. DNA of the CDR3: TGTGCCAGCAGCCTCCAGGGGGCTAGCGGTACCTACGAGCAGTACTTC.

This clonotype is classed as medium-sized (0.01 to 0.1%). The chain is built from TRBV29-1 and TRBJ2-3, with D perhaps matching TRBD1 (5 bases). The CDR3 length is 14 residues. Germline V gene data show CDR1 as SQVTM and CDR2 as ANQGSEA. V was trimmed by 7 bases and J by 0 bases, leaving 14 bases between them. CDR3 protein: CSAPGIASTDTQYF. The CDR3 nucleotides read TGCAGCGCCCCAGGGATTGCTAGCACAGATACGCAGTATTTT.

This clonotype was picked up many times. The rearrangement uses TRBV27 and TRBJ2-7, with 8 bases identical to TRBD2. The CDR3 contains 15 residues. The germline CDR1 and CDR2 sequences are MNHEY and SMNVEV (reference sequence). J lost 3 bases, V lost 2 bases, and 6 bases had no gene match. In DNA, the CDR3 is TGTGCCAGCAGTTTAACGGGACTAGGGGTCTACGAGCAGTACTTC. Translated: CASSLTGLGVYEQYF.

Concerning this clonotype itself: This may be a read error: a much more frequent sequence differs by one nucleotide. V gene TRBV25-1 combines with J gene TRBJ2-5; TRBD2 agrees at 12 bases. Germline loops: CDR1 MGHDK, CDR2 SYGVNS. The CDR3 spans 17 residues. The CDR3 is CASSTQPGLAGQEPQYF. The DNA for the CDR3 is TGTGCCAGCAGTACGCAACCGGGACTAGCGGGCCAAGAGCCCCAGTACTTC. The full variable domain, completed using reference TRBV25-1 and TRBJ2-5, is EADIYQTPRYLVIGTGKKITLECSQTMGHDKMYWYQQDPGMELHLIHYSYGVNSTEKGDLSSESTVSRIRTEHFPLTLESARPSHTSQYLCASSTQPGLAGQEPQYFGPGTRLLVL.

Comment on this clonotype: It is likely a read error, because the conserved phenylalanine at the end of the CDR3 is missing. The V and J genes are TRBV27 and TRBJ2-1; D remains ambiguous. Between the trimmed V and J ends, which lost 6 bases and 2 bases, there was a span of 23 bases. The CDR3 is 18 residues long. CDR1 MNHEY and CDR2 SMNVEV come from the germline V gene (reference sequence). The CDR3 loop reads CASSPLPRAPSPYNEQFL. CDR3 bases: TGTGCCAGCAGCCCTCTTCCCCGTGCCCCGAGCCCCTACAATGAGCAGTTCCTC.

This clonotype was counted ten times or more. The genes are TRBV11-2 and TRBJ2-7, with no clear D. Trimming left V 5 bases short and J 4 bases short, with 15 bases between. The CDR3 loop spans 14 amino acids. Germline lookup yields CDR1 SGHAT and CDR2 FQNNGV. CDR3 residues: CASSRTDGAYEQYF. CDR3 DNA sequence: TGTGCCAGCAGCCGGACGGATGGAGCTTACGAGCAGTACTTC.

V is TRBV30 and J is TRBJ2-6, with D uncertain. The V end was cut by 3 bases, the J end by 3 bases, with 9 bases between. CDR1 is GTSNPN and CDR2 is SVGIG in the germline V gene (reference sequence). This CDR3 has 14 amino acids. The CDR3 loop reads CAWSPDGGANVLTF. As DNA, the CDR3 is TGTGCCTGGAGCCCAGATGGTGGGGCCAACGTCCTGACTTTC.

Details on this clonotype: One end of the junction fails to match germline, which may point to a read error. The chain links TRBV30 to TRBJ1-2, with D tentatively TRBD1 (6 bases). This CDR3 spans 15 amino acids. The germline V gene encodes CDR1 GTSNPN and CDR2 SVGIG (reference sequence). Here the CDR3 reads CAWRGGHTGVLLYTF. DNA of the CDR3: TGTGCCTGGAGAGGGGGGCATACAGGAGTCCTCCTCTACACTTTC. Full variable domain (remainder filled in from reference TRBV30 and TRBJ1-2): SQTIHQWPATLVQPVGSPLSLECTVEGTSNPNLYWYRQAAGRGLQLLFYSVGIGQISSEVPQNLSASRPQDRQFILSSKKLLLSDSGFYLCAWRGGHTGVLLYTFGSGTRLTVV.

This clonotype was seen ten or more times. V and J are TRBV20-1 and TRBJ1-5; TRBD1 agrees at 9 bases. Trimming took 1 base from V and 1 from J; bases not matched to a gene: 11. This CDR3 has 18 amino acids. From germline, CDR1 is DFQATT and CDR2 SNEGSKA (reference sequence). The CDR3 DNA is TGCAGTGCTAGAGCAAAGGGGGGACAGGGCTTGAGCAATCAGCCCCAGCATTTT. Translated, it gives CSARAKGGQGLSNQPQHF.

With regard to this clonotype: At one end the junction does not follow the germline gene, possibly because of a read error. The chain is built from TRBV23-1 and TRBJ2-5; 7 nucleotides match TRBD1. TRBV23-1 is flagged as an ORF with uncertain function. The CDR3 consists of 14 residues. CDR3 sequence reads: CAGSYGTVGETQHF. The CDR3 DNA reads TGCGCCGGCAGTTACGGGACAGTCGGAGAGACCCAGCACTTC.